The text below deals with one TCR beta chain. No antigen is known for it. The data are from a study of post-analysis software for immune sequencing data. Findings and caveats of the study: Compared with controls, patients showed significantly lower normalized Chao1 diversity. Four to six TRBV segments were more frequent in patients than controls; TRBV5-6, TRBV5-1 and TRBV20-1 belonged to this group.

CDR1 and CDR2 (germline): LNHDA, SQIVND (reference sequence). V lost 2 bases to trimming and J lost 7 bases, with 8 bases between them. The CDR3 is 12 residues long. Included in the TCR beta cDNA libraries were unique molecular identifiers. MiXCR, run by TCRdb on the PCR reads, gives a single entry per CDR3 protein. Of hundreds of thousands of distinct CDR3 sequences in the sample, around 64% were seen once. Input material: blood. V gene TRBV19 combines with J gene TRBJ1-1, with D possibly TRBD1 on 5 matching bases. The receptor was derived from a girl aged 2-10 years with multiple sclerosis. The CDR3 sequence is CASSIRGVEAFF. DNA for the CDR3: TGTGCCAGTAGTATACGAGGGGTTGAAGCTTTCTTT. The variable domain in full, with the rest retrieved from reference TRBV19 and TRBJ1-1, is DGGITQSPKYLFRKEGQNVTLSCEQNLNHDAMYWYRQDPGQGLRLIYYSQIVNDFQKGDIAEGYSVSREKKESFPLTVTSAQKNPTAFYLCASSIRGVEAFFGQGTRLTVV.